The clone carrying this TCR beta chain has a handful of counts. Its specificity is unknown. This sample is drawn from a study of human T cells and chemical hapten exposure. Overall study: There were per-sample TCR yield variations, arising mainly from small pooled library volume differences. The study, taken as a whole, reports: Alopecia was present in the donors, so their immune response may differ from healthy people's. Clustering by CDR3 similarity yielded significantly more large clusters from expanded TCRs than controls. TCRs at high frequency, those above 1 in 1000, did not change with DPC sensitization.

Each CDR3 protein gets one entry after TCRdb re-called the RACE reads with MiXCR. The sample lists 110,000 to 150,000 distinct CDR3 sequences, around 11% occurring once. After removal of 3 bases from V and 4 bases from J, the junction contained 7 bases not matched to a gene. The CDR3 extends over 16 amino acids. Per germline, CDR1 SGHRS and CDR2 YFSETQ. The time point here: patch test 2, 6 weeks after DPC sensitization. This sample's treatment: therapeutic diphenylcyclopropenone sensitization with weekly scalp DPC. This TCR derives from a woman in her fifties or sixties with alopecia areata. Some clones in this sample may be carry-over from other donors' samples. The chain links TRBV5-1 to TRBJ2-7; 13 bases map to TRBD2. The specimen was whole blood, collected in connection with sensitization to the hapten diphenylcyclopropenone (DPC). The CDR3 loop is CASSSGLAGPGYEQYF. Here the CDR3 DNA reads TGCGCCAGCAGCTCGGGACTAGCGGGACCTGGGTACGAGCAGTACTTC. The full variable domain, rest sourced from reference TRBV5-1 and TRBJ2-7, is KAGVTQTPRYLIKTRGQQVTLSCSPISGHRSVSWYQQTPGQGLQFLFEYFSETQRNKGNFPGRFSGRQFSNSRSEMNVSTLELGDSALYLCASSSGLAGPGYEQYFGPGTRLTVT.